Described below is a single T cell receptor beta chain sequence and its context. This sample was included in a study of blood T cell repertoires in COVID-19. Sequencing used immunoSEQ multiplex PCR; TCRdb keeps in-frame clones, though not all of them. Seen here are some 490,000 clones, approximately 85% observed once, and the top ten hold about 3.2%. In germline, CDR1 is SGHDT, CDR2 YYEEEE. The CDR3 contains 16 residues. V shed 1 base and J shed 0 bases, with 12 bases lying between them. What was sequenced was peripheral blood. This TCR derives from a human donor in a cohort sampled during active COVID-19. The chain links TRBV5-6 to TRBJ2-3; D uncertain. CDR3 residues: CASSLLGRPSTDTQYF. The CDR3 coding sequence is TGTGCCAGCAGCTTGCTAGGTCGCCCTAGCACAGATACGCAGTATTTT.